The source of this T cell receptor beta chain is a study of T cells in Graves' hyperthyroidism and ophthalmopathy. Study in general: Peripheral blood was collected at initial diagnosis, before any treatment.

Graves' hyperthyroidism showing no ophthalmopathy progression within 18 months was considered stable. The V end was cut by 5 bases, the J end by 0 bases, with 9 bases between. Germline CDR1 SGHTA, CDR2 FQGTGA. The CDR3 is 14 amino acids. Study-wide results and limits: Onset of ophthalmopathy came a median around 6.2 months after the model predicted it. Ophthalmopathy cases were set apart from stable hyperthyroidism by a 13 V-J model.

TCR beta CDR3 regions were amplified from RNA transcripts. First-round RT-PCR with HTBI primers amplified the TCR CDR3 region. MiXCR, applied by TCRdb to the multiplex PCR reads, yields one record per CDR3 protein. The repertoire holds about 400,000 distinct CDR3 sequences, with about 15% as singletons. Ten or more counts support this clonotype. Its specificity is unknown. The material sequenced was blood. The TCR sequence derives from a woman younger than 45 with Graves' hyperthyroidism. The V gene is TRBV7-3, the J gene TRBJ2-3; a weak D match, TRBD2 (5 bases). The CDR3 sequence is CASSPGYSTDTQYF. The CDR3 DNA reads TGTGCCAGCAGCCCGGGGTACAGCACAGATACGCAGTATTTT.